This TCR beta chain comes out of a study of CD8 T cells in Susac syndrome (dated by TCRdb to the late 2010s). About the investigation overall: Repertoire sequencing was used to test whether CD8+ T cell activation and differentiation in Susac syndrome was antigen driven. The paper's findings and limits, for the study overall: The number of individuals in the TCR sequencing and HLA analysis was acknowledged as relatively small.

Via the germline V gene (reference sequence), CDR1 is MNHNY and CDR2 SVGAGI. Including the terminal cysteine and phenylalanine, the CDR3 comprises 12 residues. The kept DNA is CDR3 alone, 36 bases in frame from the first base. V lost 5 bases and J lost 11 bases; the stretch between them is 15 bases long. RNA was extracted using the RNeasy kit, and roughly 0.5 to 1 microgram was reverse transcribed with random hexamers. The immunoSEQ multiplex PCR assay, covering 54 Vbeta and 13 Jbeta segments, was used to amplify TCR beta CDR3 regions. Bias from PCR amplification was corrected by using a synthetic template baseline for primer optimization and for computational correction. On the study's bioinformatics: Reads were assigned to V, D and J genes according to IMGT and analyzed in immunoSEQ Analyzer, with only productive sequences retained. To calculate clonality, Shannon entropy was normalized by log2 of the number of productive unique sequences and then subtracted from one. Public and private clones were assessed among the 100 most prevalent clones of each patient and control. Susac-specific clones were defined as absent from healthy and MS cohorts, over a thousand published viral clones and other ImmuneACCESS disease sequences. The raw public data were reprocessed by TCRdb itself: fastp quality trimming at Q25, MiXCR clonotype calling, in-frame beta chains only. Rows matching on CDR3 protein sequence are summarized as one entry with the most common DNA and genes. The V and J calls shown here were made by TCRdb, not taken from the authors' results. The sample has 200,000 to 250,000 distinct CDR3 sequences on record, about 95% of them singletons. Jointly, the top ten make up around 0.082% of the sample.

This clonotype was seen a single time. No antigen is known for it. Qualities for individual bases were not recorded, and no much larger clone is one base off. One read represents weak support. Peripheral blood CD8+ and CD4+ T cells from healthy donors, Susac syndrome patients and multiple sclerosis patients were profiled using high-throughput TCR beta sequencing. Treatment-naive patients with stable or active relapsing-remitting disease fulfilling revised McDonald criteria were used as multiple sclerosis controls. CD8+ TEMRA cells were enriched by FACS, while bulk CD8+ and CD4+ T cells were purified by magnetic negative isolation. Blood was drawn into EDTA tubes, processed within 24 hours, and PBMCs were isolated by density gradient centrifugation. PBMCs intended for TCR sequencing were frozen in liquid nitrogen and were later thawed in a 37 degrees C water bath. A purity of at least 90% was achieved for sorted or isolated CD4+, CD8+ and CD8+ TEMRA cells.

This clonotype was sampled from a human donor with multiple sclerosis. The chain links TRBV6-6 with TRBJ1-1; the D segment could be TRBD1, given 6 matching bases. Sequencing was carried out using CD4+ T cells from PBMCs. The nucleotides read TGTGCCAGCAGTATTACAGGGAAAGGGGCTTTCTTT. The translation is CASSITGKGAFF.